What follows is one T cell receptor (beta chain) and its context. What it recognizes is unknown. This record comes from a study of T cell repertoires in cytomegalovirus infection. The wider study: The authors relied on CMV epitopes, both recently identified HLA-C-restricted and well-studied HLA-B-restricted. Matching HLA type and CMV infection were both indicated by public TCR beta signatures.

Study-level results: CMV-specific TCR beta clonotypes restricted by HLA-C were the ones dominating the ex vivo response. People with CMV and the relevant HLA were identified by cumulative public TCR beta family frequency.

From the reads, TCRdb called clonotypes with MiXCR, one entry per CDR3 protein. The sample includes 650,000 to 900,000 distinct CDR3 sequences, 32% of them seen just once. The specimen was cultured CD8+ T cells from PBMCs, collected from culture after CMV antigen stimulation. The sequence derives from a human donor in good health (CMV status not recorded). Some clones in this sample may be carry-over from other donors' samples.

The CDR3 reads CASSYIIGETQYF. CDR3 nucleotide sequence: TGTGCCAGCTCATACATCATTGGAGAGACCCAGTACTTC. The chain joins TRBV18 to TRBJ2-5, with D unresolved. The V gene's germline CDR1 is KGHSH and CDR2 LQKENI. This CDR3 is 13 amino acids long. The V gene lost 5 bases and the J gene lost 4 bases, with 11 bases spanning the gap.